This T cell receptor beta chain was identified during a study of graft-versus-host responses after intestinal transplantation. Here immunoSEQ multiplex PCR was the method, and the copy in TCRdb shows in-frame clones only, minus some. Among roughly 10,000 clones, around 93% were seen once, and the ten largest hold about 3.5%. This TCR was sampled from a human patient who received an intestinal transplant, so some T cells may come from the graft donor. Material: PBMCs, obtained roughly 45 days after intestinal transplantation.

This chain's CDR3 is CASSQRTSETQYF. CDR3 nucleotide sequence: TGTGCCAGTAGTCAGCGGACCTCGGAGACCCAGTACTTC. The genes are TRBV19 and TRBJ2-5, with a possible D match to TRBD2 (5 bases). Trimming removed 5 bases at V and 5 bases at J, with 12 bases between. The CDR3 contains 13 residues. The V gene's germline CDR1 is LNHDA and CDR2 SQIVND (reference sequence).